This T cell receptor beta chain is from a study of blood T cell repertoires in COVID-19. As handled by the study authors: Researchers report that nucleated cell counts were estimated from reference gene primer amplification. TCRdb keeps only in-frame clones here, not all; method: immunoSEQ multiplex PCR. From that table come the V and J calls and clone size; the DNA was used to work out D and trimming. The repertoire holds some 200,000 clones, with 70% to 90% as singletons. Trimming at V came to 4 bases and at J to 4 bases, leaving 6 bases not matched to a gene. The CDR3 runs 14 residues. The V gene's germline CDR1 is LGHDT and CDR2 YNNKEL (reference sequence). Cohorts were assigned according to the clinical history that participants reported.

Sequencing was performed on PBMCs or T cells enriched from blood (not recorded which). This receptor was obtained from a woman aged 35 to 49 with acute COVID-19. The chain has TRBV3-1 (or the pseudogene TRBV3-2) and TRBJ2-7; 8 bases match TRBD2. Here the CDR3 reads CASSLAGGPYEQYF. As DNA, the CDR3 is TGTGCCAGCAGCCTGGCGGGGGGACCTTACGAGCAGTACTTC.